This T cell receptor (beta chain) was obtained from a study of cytomegalovirus exposure and HLA in healthy donors. Study outcomes and limitations: In a later analysis, TCR beta V- and J-gene trimming showed a link to a missense DCLRE1C variant. Later analysis suggested most CMV-associated TCR beta chains were HLA-restricted.

This CDR3 contains 16 residues. CDR1 is MNHEY and CDR2 is SMNVEV in the germline V gene (reference sequence). Trimming took 8 bases from V and 0 from J, leaving 19 bases between them. For this clone: What it recognizes is unknown.

PCR primers comprised 60 Vbeta and 13 Jbeta primers. Sequenced by immunoSEQ multiplex PCR; TCRdb stores in-frame clones only, minus some. The data contain 210,000 or so clones, about three quarters of them singletons. The chain uses TRBV27 and TRBJ1-2; tentatively, D is TRBD1 (6 bases). The sequenced sample was PBMCs. The sequence was collected from a boy between 10 and 17 years old in good health and CMV-seronegative. CDR3 DNA: TGTGCCAGCGGCCCCGGGCCAGGGGCCCCTAACTATGGCTACACCTTC. Protein product: CASGPGPGAPNYGYTF.